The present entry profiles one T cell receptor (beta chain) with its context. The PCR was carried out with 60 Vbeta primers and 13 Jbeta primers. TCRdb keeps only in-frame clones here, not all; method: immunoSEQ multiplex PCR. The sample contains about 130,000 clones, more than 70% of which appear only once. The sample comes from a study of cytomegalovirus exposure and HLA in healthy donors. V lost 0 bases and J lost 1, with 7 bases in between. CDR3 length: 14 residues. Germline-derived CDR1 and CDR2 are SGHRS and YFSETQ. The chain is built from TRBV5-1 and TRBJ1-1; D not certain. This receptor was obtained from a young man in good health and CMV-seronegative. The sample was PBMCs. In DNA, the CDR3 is TGCGCCAGCAGCTTGGTGTTCAGGAACACTGAAGCTTTCTTT. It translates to CASSLVFRNTEAFF.